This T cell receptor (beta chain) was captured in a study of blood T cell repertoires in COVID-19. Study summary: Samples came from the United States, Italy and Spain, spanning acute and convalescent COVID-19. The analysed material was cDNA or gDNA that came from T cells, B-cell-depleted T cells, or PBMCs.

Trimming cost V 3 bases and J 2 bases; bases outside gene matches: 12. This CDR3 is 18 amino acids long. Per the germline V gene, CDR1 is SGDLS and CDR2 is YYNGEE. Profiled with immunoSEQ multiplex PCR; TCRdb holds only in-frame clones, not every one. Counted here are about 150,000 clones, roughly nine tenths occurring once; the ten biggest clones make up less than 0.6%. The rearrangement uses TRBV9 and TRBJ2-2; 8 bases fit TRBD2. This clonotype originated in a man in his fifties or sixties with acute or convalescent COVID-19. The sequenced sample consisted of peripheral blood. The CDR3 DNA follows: TGTGCCAGCAGCGGCCCGGGAGCGGGGGTTCTAAACACCGGGGAGCTGTTTTTT. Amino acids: CASSGPGAGVLNTGELFF.